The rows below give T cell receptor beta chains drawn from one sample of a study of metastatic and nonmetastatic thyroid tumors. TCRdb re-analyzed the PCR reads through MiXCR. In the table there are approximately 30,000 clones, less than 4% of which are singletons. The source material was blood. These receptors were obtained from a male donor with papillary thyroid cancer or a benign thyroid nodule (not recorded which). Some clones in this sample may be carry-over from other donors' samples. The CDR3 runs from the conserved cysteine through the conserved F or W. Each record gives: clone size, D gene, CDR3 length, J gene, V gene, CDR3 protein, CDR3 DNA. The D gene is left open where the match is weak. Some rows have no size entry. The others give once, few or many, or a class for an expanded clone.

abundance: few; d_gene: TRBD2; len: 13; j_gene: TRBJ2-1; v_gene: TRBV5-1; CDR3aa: CASRREVVGEQFF; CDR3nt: TGCGCCAGCAGGCGGGAGGTGGTGGGGGAGCAGTTCTTC
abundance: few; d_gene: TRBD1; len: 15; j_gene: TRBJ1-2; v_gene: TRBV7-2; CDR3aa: CASSLAGTANYGYTF; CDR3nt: TGTGCCAGCAGCTTAGCAGGGACAGCTAACTATGGCTACACCTTC
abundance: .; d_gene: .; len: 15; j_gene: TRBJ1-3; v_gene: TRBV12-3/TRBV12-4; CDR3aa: CASSLSGTSGNTIYF; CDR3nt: TGTGCCAGCAGTTTGTCCGGGACATCTGGAAACACCATATATTTT
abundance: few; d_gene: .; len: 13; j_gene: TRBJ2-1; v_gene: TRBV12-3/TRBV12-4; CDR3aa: CASSLRRDFEQFF; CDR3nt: TGTGCCAGCAGTTTACGGCGGGATTTTGAGCAGTTCTTC
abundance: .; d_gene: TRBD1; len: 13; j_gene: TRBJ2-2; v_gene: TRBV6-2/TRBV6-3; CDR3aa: CASSYSTGGKLFF; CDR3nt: TGTGCCAGCAGTTACTCGACAGGGGGAAAGCTGTTTTTT
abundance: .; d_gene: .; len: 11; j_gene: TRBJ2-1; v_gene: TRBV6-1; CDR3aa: CASQLQNEQFF; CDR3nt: TGTGCCAGCCAGCTACAAAATGAGCAGTTCTTC
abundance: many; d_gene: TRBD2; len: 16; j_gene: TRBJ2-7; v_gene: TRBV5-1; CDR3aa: CASSLAGLAGASEQYF; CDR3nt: TGCGCCAGCAGCTTGGCTGGACTAGCGGGAGCGAGCGAGCAGTACTTC
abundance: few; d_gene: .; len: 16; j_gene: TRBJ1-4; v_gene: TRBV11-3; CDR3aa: CASSSQGGTTNEKLFF; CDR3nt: TGTGCCAGCAGCTCGCAAGGGGGGACAACTAATGAAAAACTGTTTTTT
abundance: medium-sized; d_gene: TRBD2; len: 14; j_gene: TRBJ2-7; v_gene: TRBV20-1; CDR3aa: CSAFGLAETYEQYF; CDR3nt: TGCAGTGCTTTCGGACTAGCGGAAACCTACGAGCAGTACTTC
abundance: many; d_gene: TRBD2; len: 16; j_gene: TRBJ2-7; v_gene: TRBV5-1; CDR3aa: CASSLEGLAGGGEQYF; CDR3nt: TGCGCCAGCAGCTTGGAGGGACTAGCGGGGGGAGGAGAGCAGTACTTC
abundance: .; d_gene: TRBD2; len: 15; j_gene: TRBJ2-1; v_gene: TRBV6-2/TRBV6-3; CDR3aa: CASSYFGTGGNEQFF; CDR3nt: TGTGCCAGCAGTTACTTTGGGACGGGAGGGAATGAGCAGTTCTTC
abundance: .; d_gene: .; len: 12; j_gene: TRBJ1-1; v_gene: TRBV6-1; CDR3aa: CASRPGYTEAFF; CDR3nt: TGTGCCAGCAGGCCAGGCTACACTGAAGCTTTCTTT
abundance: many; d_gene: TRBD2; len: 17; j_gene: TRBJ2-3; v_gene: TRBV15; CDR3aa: CATSTGLAGGSTDTQYF; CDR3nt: TGTGCCACCAGCACCGGACTAGCGGGAGGGAGCACAGATACGCAGTATTTT
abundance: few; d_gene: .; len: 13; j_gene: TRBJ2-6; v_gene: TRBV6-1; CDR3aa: CASSLSAANVLTF; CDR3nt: TGTGCTAGTTCTCTCTCAGCGGCCAACGTCCTGACTTTC
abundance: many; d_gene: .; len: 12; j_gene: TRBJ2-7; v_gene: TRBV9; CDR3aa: CASSAPGGQQYF; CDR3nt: TGTGCCAGCAGCGCCCCCGGGGGACAGCAGTACTTC
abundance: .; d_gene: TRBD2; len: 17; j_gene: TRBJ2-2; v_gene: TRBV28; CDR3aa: CASSLWRLAGGPGELFF; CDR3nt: TGTGCCAGCAGTTTATGGCGGCTAGCGGGAGGGCCCGGGGAGCTGTTTTTT
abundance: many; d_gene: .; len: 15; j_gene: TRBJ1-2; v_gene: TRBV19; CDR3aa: CASSSAYGIDYGYTF; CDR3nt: TGTGCCAGTAGTTCCGCCTATGGGATTGACTATGGCTACACCTTC
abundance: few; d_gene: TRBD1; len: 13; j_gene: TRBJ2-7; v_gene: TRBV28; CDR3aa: CASSQGQGAGEYF; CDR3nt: TGTGCCAGCAGTCAGGGACAGGGGGCAGGAGAGTACTTC
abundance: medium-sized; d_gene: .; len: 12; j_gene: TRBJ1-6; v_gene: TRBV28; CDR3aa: CASRGFGSPLHF; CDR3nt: TGTGCCAGCAGGGGGTTTGGTTCACCCCTCCACTTT
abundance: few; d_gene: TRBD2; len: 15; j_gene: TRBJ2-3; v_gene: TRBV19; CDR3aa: CAISPTSASTDTQYF; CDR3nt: TGTGCCATTAGTCCTACTAGCGCTAGCACAGATACGCAGTATTTT
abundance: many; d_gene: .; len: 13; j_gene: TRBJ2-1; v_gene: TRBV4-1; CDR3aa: CASSLQDWNEQFF; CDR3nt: TGCGCCAGCAGCCTACAGGATTGGAATGAGCAGTTCTTC
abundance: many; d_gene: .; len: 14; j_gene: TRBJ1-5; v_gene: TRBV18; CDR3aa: CASSPRGADQPQHF; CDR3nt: TGTGCCAGCTCACCGCGAGGGGCCGATCAGCCCCAGCATTTT
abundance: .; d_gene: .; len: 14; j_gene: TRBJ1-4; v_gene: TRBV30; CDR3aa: CAWSGTATNEKLFF; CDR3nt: TGTGCCTGGAGTGGAACAGCAACTAATGAAAAACTGTTTTTT
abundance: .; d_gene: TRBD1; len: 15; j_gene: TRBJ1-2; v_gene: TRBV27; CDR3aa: CASSLGTGTGLGYTF; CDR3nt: TGTGCCAGCAGTTTAGGCACCGGGACAGGGTTGGGCTACACCTTC
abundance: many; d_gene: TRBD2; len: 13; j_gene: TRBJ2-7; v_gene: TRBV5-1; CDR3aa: CASSWGLAYEQYF; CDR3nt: TGCGCCAGCAGCTGGGGACTAGCCTACGAGCAGTACTTC
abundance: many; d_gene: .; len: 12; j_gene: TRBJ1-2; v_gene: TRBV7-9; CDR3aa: CASSTGFPGYTF; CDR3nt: TGTGCCAGCAGCACAGGTTTCCCTGGCTACACCTTC
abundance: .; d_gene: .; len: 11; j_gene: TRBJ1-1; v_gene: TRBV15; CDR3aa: CATSRNTETCF; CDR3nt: TGTGCCACCAGCCGGAACACTGAAACTTGCTTT
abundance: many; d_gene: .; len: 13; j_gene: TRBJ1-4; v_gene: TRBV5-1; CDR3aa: CASRDSLNEKLFF; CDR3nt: TGCGCCAGCAGAGACAGCCTTAATGAAAAACTGTTTTTT
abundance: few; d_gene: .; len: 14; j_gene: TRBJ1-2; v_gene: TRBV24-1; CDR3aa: CATSDQGPNYGYTF; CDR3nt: TGTGCCACCAGTGATCAAGGACCCAACTATGGCTACACCTTC
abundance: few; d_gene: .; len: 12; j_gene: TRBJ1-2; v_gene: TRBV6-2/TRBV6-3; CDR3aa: CASSYRDYGYTF; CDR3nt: TGTGCCAGCAGTTACAGAGACTATGGCTACACCTTC
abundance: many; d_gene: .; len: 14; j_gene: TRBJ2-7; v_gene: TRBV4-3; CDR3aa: CASSQDPYLNEQYF; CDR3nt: TGCGCCAGCAGCCAAGATCCTTACCTGAACGAGCAGTACTTC
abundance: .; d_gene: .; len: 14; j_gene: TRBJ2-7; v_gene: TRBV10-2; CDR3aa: CASSECGVPYEQYF; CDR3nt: TGCGCCAGCAGTGAGTGTGGGGTCCCCTACGAGCAGTACTTC
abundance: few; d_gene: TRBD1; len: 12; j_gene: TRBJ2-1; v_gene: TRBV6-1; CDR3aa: CASSFNRDRQFF; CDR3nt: TGTGCCAGCAGTTTTAACCGGGACAGGCAGTTCTTC
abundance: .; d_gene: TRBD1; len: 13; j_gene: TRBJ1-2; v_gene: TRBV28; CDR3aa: CASSFRGSDGYTF; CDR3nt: TGTGCCAGCAGTTTCAGGGGGAGTGATGGCTACACCTTC
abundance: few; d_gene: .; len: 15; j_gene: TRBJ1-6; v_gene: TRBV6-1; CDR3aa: CASNAVESFGSPLHF; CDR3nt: TGTGCCAGCAACGCAGTGGAAAGTTTCGGTTCACCCCTCCACTTT
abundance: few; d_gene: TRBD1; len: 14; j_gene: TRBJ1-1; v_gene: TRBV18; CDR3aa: CASSPRDRETEAFF; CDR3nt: TGTGCCAGCTCACCTCGGGACAGGGAAACTGAAGCTTTCTTT
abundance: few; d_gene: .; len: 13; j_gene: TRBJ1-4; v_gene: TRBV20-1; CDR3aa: CSATRGINEKLFF; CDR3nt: TGCAGTGCTACGAGGGGGATTAATGAAAAACTGTTTTTT
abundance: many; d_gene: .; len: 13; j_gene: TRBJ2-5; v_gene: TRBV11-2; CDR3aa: CASSLYRGGTQYF; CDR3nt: TGTGCCAGCAGCTTATACAGGGGGGGGACCCAGTACTTC
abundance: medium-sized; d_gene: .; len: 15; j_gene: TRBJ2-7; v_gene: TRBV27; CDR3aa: CASSPRQHTYYEQYF; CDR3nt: TGTGCCAGCAGCCCCCGACAGCATACTTACTACGAGCAGTACTTC
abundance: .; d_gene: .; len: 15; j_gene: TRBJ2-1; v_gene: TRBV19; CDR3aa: CASSIGRAGNPEQFF; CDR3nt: TGTGCCAGTAGTATAGGTAGGGCCGGGAACCCGGAGCAGTTCTTC
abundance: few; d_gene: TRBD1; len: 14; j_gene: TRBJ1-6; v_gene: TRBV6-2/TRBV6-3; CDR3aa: CASSARQGNSPLHF; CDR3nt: TGTGCCAGCAGTGCACGACAGGGTAATTCACCCCTCCACTTT
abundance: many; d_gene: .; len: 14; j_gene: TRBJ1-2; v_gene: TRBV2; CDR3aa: CASSTTDSLYGYTF; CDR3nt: TGTGCCAGCAGCACCACCGACAGCCTCTATGGCTACACCTTC
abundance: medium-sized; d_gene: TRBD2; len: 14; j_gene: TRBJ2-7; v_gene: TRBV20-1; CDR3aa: CSVPRGREIHEQYF; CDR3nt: TGCAGTGTCCCCCGCGGGCGGGAGATACACGAGCAGTACTTC
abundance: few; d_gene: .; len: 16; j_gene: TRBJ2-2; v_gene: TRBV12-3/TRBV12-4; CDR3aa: CASSLAGTANTGELFF; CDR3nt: TGTGCCAGCAGTTTAGCCGGGACGGCGAACACCGGGGAGCTGTTTTTT
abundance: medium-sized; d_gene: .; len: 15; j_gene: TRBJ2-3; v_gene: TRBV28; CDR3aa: CASSPIGGNTDTQYF; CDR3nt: TGTGCCAGCAGTCCCATAGGCGGGAACACAGATACGCAGTATTTT
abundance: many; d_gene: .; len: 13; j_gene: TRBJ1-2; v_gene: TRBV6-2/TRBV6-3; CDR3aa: CASSYSTEYGYTF; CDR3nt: TGTGCCAGCAGTTACTCGACCGAATATGGCTACACCTTC
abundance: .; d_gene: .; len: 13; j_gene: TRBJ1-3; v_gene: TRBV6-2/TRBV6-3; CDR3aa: CASVNLSGNTIYF; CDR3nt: TGTGCCAGCGTTAACCTCTCTGGAAACACCATATATTTT
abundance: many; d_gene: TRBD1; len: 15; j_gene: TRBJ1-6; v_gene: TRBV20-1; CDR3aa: CSARAGQGRNSPLHF; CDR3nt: TGCAGTGCTAGAGCCGGACAGGGAAGAAATTCACCCCTCCACTTT
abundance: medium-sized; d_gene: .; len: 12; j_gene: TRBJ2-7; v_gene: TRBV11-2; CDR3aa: CASSLAWDEQYF; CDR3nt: TGTGCCAGCAGCTTGGCTTGGGACGAGCAGTACTTC
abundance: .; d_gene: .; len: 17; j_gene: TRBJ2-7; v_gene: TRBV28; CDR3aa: CASSFGGIRRFTYEQYF; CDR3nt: TGTGCCAGCAGTTTTGGTGGGATACGGCGATTTACCTACGAGCAGTACTTC
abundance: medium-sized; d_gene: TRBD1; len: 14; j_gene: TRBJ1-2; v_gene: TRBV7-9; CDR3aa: CASSFTGGIYGYTF; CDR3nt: TGTGCCAGCAGCTTCACAGGGGGCATCTATGGCTACACCTTC
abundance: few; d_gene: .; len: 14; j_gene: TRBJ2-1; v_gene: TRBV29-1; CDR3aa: CSVGVSEIFNEQFF; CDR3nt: TGCAGCGTTGGGGTATCGGAGATCTTCAATGAGCAGTTCTTC